Listed below are T cell receptor beta chains from one sample, sequenced in a study of identical twins. TCRdb reprocessed the 5' RACE reads with MiXCR, giving one entry per CDR3 protein. Counted here are a few hundred thousand distinct CDR3 sequences, roughly 9.9% occurring once; the ten biggest clones make up roughly 3%. These data were likewise used in another study, on yellow fever vaccine responses in identical twins.

Sample: PBMCs. These receptor sequences come from a woman between 18 and 29 years old in good health. CDR3s include the opening cysteine and the closing phenylalanine or tryptophan. A D gene is named only where the DNA matches it firmly. Rows give clone size only sometimes, using once, few, many, or a class for an expanded clone.

J,V,D,size,DNA,CDR3
TRBJ2-1,TRBV12-3/TRBV12-4,TRBD2,.,TGTGCCAGCAGTTTAGTAACTAGCGGGGGCGATGAGCAGTTCTTC,CASSLVTSGGDEQFF
TRBJ2-1,TRBV11-3,.,.,TGTGCCAGCAGCTCGCATTCAGGGCCCCACAATGAGCAGTTCTTC,CASSSHSGPHNEQFF
TRBJ2-7,TRBV4-3,TRBD1,many,TGCGCCAGCAGCCAAGACGGATCTCCGGGACAGGTGTACGAGCAGTACTTC,CASSQDGSPGQVYEQYF
TRBJ2-3,TRBV27,TRBD2,.,TGTGCCAGCAGTTTATGGACTAGCGGTAGCACAGATACGCAGTATTTT,CASSLWTSGSTDTQYF
TRBJ1-2,TRBV3-1,TRBD1,many,TGTGCCAGCAGCCCGGGGACAGGAGGCACTCGGGGCTACACCTTC,CASSPGTGGTRGYTF
TRBJ2-1,TRBV7-9,.,many,TGTGCCAGCAGCTGGGAGCAGTTCTTC,CASSWEQFF
TRBJ1-1,TRBV12-3/TRBV12-4,.,many,TGTGCCAGCAGTCCCAGGAGGATGAACACTGAAGCTTTCTTT,CASSPRRMNTEAFF
TRBJ2-1,TRBV19,.,many,TGTGCCAGTAGTATCTATGGAGGGGCCTCCTACAATGAGCAGTTCTTC,CASSIYGGASYNEQFF
TRBJ2-3,TRBV29-1,TRBD2,.,TGCAGCGTTGAGTTGCGGGAGTCTGGAGATACGCAGTATTTT,CSVELRESGDTQYF
TRBJ2-4,TRBV28,.,many,TGTGCCAGCAGTCTCTCCCTGCGCGGAGTGGACATTCAGTACTTC,CASSLSLRGVDIQYF
TRBJ2-7,TRBV20-1,.,.,TGCAGTGCTCCCGGACATCGATATTCCTACGAGCAGTACTTC,CSAPGHRYSYEQYF
TRBJ1-1,TRBV6-2/TRBV6-3,.,few,TGTGCCAGCAGTTACTCCGGGGGGTACACTGAAGCTTTCTTT,CASSYSGGYTEAFF
TRBJ2-1,TRBV5-1,TRBD2,many,TGCGCCAGCAGCCCCGTGGTAGCGGGAAACAATGAGCAGTTCTTC,CASSPVVAGNNEQFF
TRBJ2-7,TRBV6-2/TRBV6-3,.,many,TGTGCCAGCAGTTCCGGGTTCGCCTACGAGCAGTACTTC,CASSSGFAYEQYF
TRBJ2-3,TRBV11-2,.,few,TGTGCCAGCAGCTTAGATGCACAGGGAGTGACGCAGTATTTT,CASSLDAQGVTQYF
TRBJ2-5,TRBV14,TRBD2,many,TGTGCCAGCAGCCGGACTAGCTATAAAGAGACCCAGTACTTC,CASSRTSYKETQYF
TRBJ2-7,TRBV6-2/TRBV6-3,.,few,TGTGCCAGCAGTTACGGCCCAGCCTACGAGCAGTACTTC,CASSYGPAYEQYF
TRBJ2-5,TRBV20-1,.,many,TGCAGTGCTAGACCCATGGAGACCCAGTACTTC,CSARPMETQYF
TRBJ2-3,TRBV29-1,TRBD2,.,TGCAGCGTCGAGGGGGGTCCTAGCGGGCCCACAGATACGCAGTATTTT,CSVEGGPSGPTDTQYF
TRBJ2-2,TRBV5-1,TRBD1,many,TGTGCCAGCAGTCCGGGACAGGGGAACACCGGGGAGCTGTTTTTT,CASSPGQGNTGELFF
TRBJ2-1,TRBV3-1,.,many,TGTGCCAGCAGCCAAGTCTCGGCAAAACGAGGAAATGAGCAGTTCTTC,CASSQVSAKRGNEQFF
TRBJ2-5,TRBV5-1,.,many,TGCGCCAGCAGCCCAAGCGTGGAGACCCAGTACTTC,CASSPSVETQYF
TRBJ1-4,TRBV18,.,.,TGTGCCAGCTCACCGGTCCCTCTGGCTAATGAAAAACTGTTTTTT,CASSPVPLANEKLFF